Following are 17 T cell receptor beta chains from one sample sequenced in a study of shared clonotypes between healthy human individuals. TCRdb keeps only in-frame clones here, not all; method: immunoSEQ multiplex PCR. Of about 1.4 million clones listed, around 97% are singletons. The specimen sequenced was naive CD4+ T cells sorted from blood. Subset here: CD45RA+ positively selected. The receptors derive from a man aged 25 to 40 in good health.

This sequence joins TRBV5-6 and TRBJ2-3; 10 nucleotides match TRBD2. The trim removed 4 bases at V and 3 bases at J, leaving 8 bases unmatched. The CDR3 is 16 amino acids. Looked up from germline, CDR1 is SGHDT and CDR2 is YYEEEE. The CDR3 protein is CASSLLAGDWTDTQYF. CDR3 in DNA: TGTGCCAGCAGCCTCCTAGCGGGAGACTGGACAGATACGCAGTATTTT.

This chain joins TRBV14 and TRBJ1-1; tentatively, D is TRBD1 (5 bases). The V end was cut by 2 bases, the J end by 8 bases, with 15 bases between. This CDR3 spans 14 amino acids. Germline lookup yields CDR1 SGHDN and CDR2 FVKESK. In DNA form, the CDR3 reads TGTGCCAGCAGCCAACAATCGGGACGCCGAGAAGCTTTCTTT. Translating it yields CASSQQSGRREAFF.

The chain joins TRBV6-5 to TRBJ2-7, with 9 bases lining up with TRBD2. CDR3 length equals 14 residues. Germline lookup yields CDR1 MNHEY and CDR2 SVGAGI. V shed 6 bases, J shed 4 bases, and the junction held 7 bases outside the gene matches. The chain's CDR3 is CASRTPGLAYEQYF. The CDR3 DNA is TGTGCCAGCAGGACGCCGGGACTAGCTTACGAGCAGTACTTC.

The chain is built from TRBV5-1 and TRBJ2-1; 7 bases map to TRBD1. Trimming removed 4 bases from V and 5 bases from J; junction bases left unmatched: 6. The CDR3 is 14 amino acids. Germline CDR1 reads SGHRS; CDR2 reads YFSETQ. The CDR3 region has the DNA TGCGCCAGCAGCGAACAGGGGATCGACAATGAGCAGTTCTTC. Translation: CASSEQGIDNEQFF.

The chain couples TRBV5-1 to TRBJ2-7; D call uncertain. V dropped 7 bases and J dropped 2 bases, with 13 bases sitting between them. This CDR3 contains 13 residues. Germline loops: CDR1 SGHRS, CDR2 YFSETQ. CDR3 sequence (DNA): TGCGCCAGCGCGGCAAACATCGCCTACGAGCAGTACTTC. Its translation is CASAANIAYEQYF.

Concerning this clone: Other nucleotide sequences from this sample produce the same CDR3. The chain uses TRBV2 and TRBJ1-5; D ambiguous. The CDR3 is 12 residues long. Trimming pared 5 bases from V and 1 base from J, leaving 3 bases between. Germline loops: CDR1 SNHLY, CDR2 FYNNEI. This CDR3 is CASSRSNQPQHF. The CDR3 nucleotides read TGTGCCAGCAGTCGGAGCAATCAGCCCCAGCATTTT.

The chain is built from TRBV7-2 and TRBJ2-1, with no clear D. The V and J ends lost 4 bases and 0 bases respectively, with 10 bases between them. CDR1 SGHTA and CDR2 FQGNSA come from the germline V gene. This CDR3 has 15 residues. Written as DNA, the CDR3 is TGTGCCAGCAGCTCCCTTGGTCGCTCCTACAATGAGCAGTTCTTC. Protein sequence: CASSSLGRSYNEQFF. The full variable domain, completed using reference TRBV7-2 and TRBJ2-1, is GAGVSQSPSNKVTEKGKDVELRCDPISGHTALYWYRQSLGQGLEFLIYFQGNSAPDKSGLPSDRFSAERTGGSVSTLTIQRTQQEDSAVYLCASSSLGRSYNEQFFGPGTRLTVL.

The chain joins TRBV7-9 to TRBJ1-2, with D perhaps TRBD1 (6 bases). Trimming stripped 1 base from V and 3 bases from J, with 15 bases between. The CDR3 is 16 residues long. Germline V gene data show CDR1 as SEHNR and CDR2 as FQNEAQ (reference sequence). This CDR3 is CASSLEVVGGHYGYTF. DNA of the CDR3: TGTGCCAGCAGCTTAGAAGTTGTGGGGGGGCACTATGGCTACACCTTC.

V usage is TRBV2 and J usage is TRBJ1-5; D possibly corresponds to TRBD1 (6 bases). Germline CDR1 and CDR2: SNHLY and FYNNEI. V lost 7 bases, J lost 7 bases, and 20 bases lay in between. The CDR3 runs 15 residues. The CDR3 reads CASKSGDYGIQPQHF. The CDR3 nucleotides read TGTGCCAGCAAATCAGGGGATTATGGGATCCAGCCCCAGCATTTT.

This chain uses TRBV28 with TRBJ2-7; D remains unclear. Germline V gene data show CDR1 as MDHEN and CDR2 as SYDVKM. With 3 bases removed from V and 0 bases from J, the gap between germline ends came to 9 bases. The CDR3 sequence is 14 residues long. The CDR3, as DNA: TGTGCCAGCAGTTTCTGGGAACACTCCTACGAGCAGTACTTC. Protein: CASSFWEHSYEQYF.

The CDR3 DNA sequence: TGTGCCAGCAGTTCGGGACAGGGCATTCGCTACACCTTC. Translation: CASSSGQGIRYTF. The chain uses TRBV28 and TRBJ1-2; 9 nucleotides align to TRBD1. Losses at the gene ends were 4 bases for V and 9 bases for J; bases not matched to a gene: 6. Germline lookup yields CDR1 MDHEN and CDR2 SYDVKM. The CDR3 has 13 amino acids.

About this clone itself: Other DNA sequences in this specimen translate into the identical CDR3. The chain recombines TRBV5-5 with TRBJ1-5; unclear D gene. Trimming removed 0 bases at V and 0 bases at J, with 4 bases between. The germline V gene encodes CDR1 SGHKS and CDR2 YYEKEE (reference sequence). CDR3 size: 14 residues. The CDR3 loop reads CASSLVGSNQPQHF. For the CDR3, the DNA is TGTGCCAGCAGCTTGGTCGGTAGCAATCAGCCCCAGCATTTT.

The chain has TRBV7-8 and TRBJ2-5; TRBD1 agrees at 7 bases. J was trimmed by 5 bases and V by 5 bases; bases with no gene match: 8. The CDR3 sequence is 14 residues long. CDR1 is SGHVS and CDR2 is FQNEAQ in the germline V gene. CDR3 sequence: CASSITGVMETQYF. CDR3 nucleotide sequence: TGTGCCAGCAGCATCACAGGGGTTATGGAGACCCAGTACTTC.

The chain combines TRBV29-1 with TRBJ1-4; perhaps TRBD1 as D (5 bases). Trimming took 6 bases from V and 8 from J, leaving 16 bases between them. CDR3 length: 13 residues. The germline V gene has CDR1 SQVTM and CDR2 ANQGSEA. The CDR3 spells CSVRRDVTEKLFF. CDR3 nucleotides: TGCAGCGTGAGGAGGGACGTAACGGAAAAACTGTTTTTT.

This chain uses TRBV2 with TRBJ2-3; no firm D call. Trimming left V 0 bases short and J 7 bases short, with 8 bases between. CDR1 is SNHLY, CDR2 FYNNEI, per germline. The CDR3 has 13 amino acids. CDR3 bases: TGTGCCAGCAGTGAAGCGCAGTATTATACGCAGTATTTT. This sequence encodes CASSEAQYYTQYF.

In regard to this clone: The same CDR3 arises from other DNA sequences in this sample as well. The chain carries TRBV28 and TRBJ2-7, with 10 bases fitting TRBD1. The V segment lost 5 bases and the J segment 3 bases; nucleotides outside the gene matches: 1. The CDR3 contains 13 residues. CDR1 and CDR2 from the germline V gene are MDHEN and SYDVKM. In DNA form, the CDR3 reads TGTGCCAGCAGTCGGACAGGGGGCTACGAGCAGTACTTC. Its protein is CASSRTGGYEQYF.

The chain is built from TRBV7-9 and TRBJ2-6; D is unresolved. The CDR3 has 15 residues. Trimming pared 0 bases from V and 0 bases from J, leaving 3 bases between. Germline CDR1 reads SEHNR; CDR2 reads FQNEAQ (reference sequence). In DNA, the CDR3 is TGTGCCAGCAGCTTAGCCAGCTCTGGGGCCAACGTCCTGACTTTC. Its translation: CASSLASSGANVLTF.